This TCR beta chain was recovered during a study of cytomegalovirus exposure and HLA in healthy donors. With 60 Vbeta and 13 Jbeta primers, the PCR was carried out. Repertoires were generated with immunoSEQ multiplex PCR, while TCRdb's copy carries only in-frame clones and drops some. The sample lists about 130,000 clones, about four fifths occurring once. Regarding the study as a whole: Cytomegalovirus association was assigned to more than 150 TCR beta chains.

Note on this clone: Its target is unknown.

This CDR3 contains 18 residues. V shed 11 bases and J 0 bases; nucleotides not matched to a gene: 16. CDR1 MNHGY and CDR2 SVAAGI come from the germline V gene. The origin of this receptor is a woman aged 35 to 49 in good health and CMV-seronegative. The sample comprised PBMCs. J is TRBJ1-1 and V is TRBV6-9; 12 bases agree with TRBD1. CDR3 in amino acids: CAGPDGGTGGRVNTEAFF. The DNA of the CDR3 is TGTGCCGGTCCGGACGGGGGGACAGGGGGCCGGGTGAACACTGAAGCTTTCTTT.